These T cell receptor beta chains were read from a single sample in a study of blood T cell repertoires in COVID-19. TCRdb keeps only in-frame clones here, not all; method: immunoSEQ multiplex PCR. The table has 240,000 or so clones, roughly 79% seen once. Sequenced input: peripheral blood. These TCRs come from a woman older than 75 with acute or convalescent COVID-19. Each CDR3 is given with its conserved first and last residue. The D gene is left open where the match is weak. The listing skips clone size in some rows; elsewhere it reads once, few, many or a size class.

size: NA; J: TRBJ2-1; D: TRBD2; V: TRBV11-2; CDR3: CASSSRTSGNNEQFF; DNA: TGTGCCAGCAGCTCGCGGACTAGCGGGAACAATGAGCAGTTCTTC
size: NA; J: TRBJ2-1; D: NA; V: TRBV2; CDR3: CASSARTVYNEQFF; DNA: TGTGCCAGCAGTGCAAGGACAGTGTACAATGAGCAGTTCTTC
size: NA; J: TRBJ2-5; D: NA; V: TRBV5-1; CDR3: CASSLAATSQETQYF; DNA: TGCGCCAGCAGCTTGGCCGCGACATCCCAAGAGACCCAGTACTTC
size: NA; J: TRBJ2-1; D: TRBD2; V: TRBV6-2/TRBV6-3; CDR3: CASSTRTSGSLFYNEQFF; DNA: TGTGCCAGCAGTACCCGGACTAGCGGGAGTCTTTTCTACAATGAGCAGTTCTTC
size: NA; J: TRBJ2-2; D: NA; V: TRBV18; CDR3: CASSPQSTGELFF; DNA: TGTGCCAGCTCCCCTCAGTCCACCGGGGAGCTGTTTTTT
size: NA; J: TRBJ1-2; D: TRBD1; V: TRBV20-1; CDR3: CSASMTGGRDGYTF; DNA: TGCAGTGCTAGTATGACAGGGGGAAGGGATGGCTACACCTTC
size: NA; J: TRBJ1-6; D: NA; V: TRBV7-2; CDR3: CASSLEEGTYSPLHF; DNA: TGTGCCAGCAGCTTAGAGGAGGGAACCTATTCACCCCTCCACTTT
size: NA; J: TRBJ2-3; D: TRBD2; V: TRBV4-1; CDR3: CASSQLGLAGAADTQYF; DNA: TGCGCCAGCAGCCAACTCGGACTAGCGGGAGCCGCAGATACGCAGTATTTT
size: NA; J: TRBJ2-7; D: TRBD2; V: TRBV30; CDR3: CAWSTFGLAGANEQYF; DNA: TGTGCCTGGAGTACATTCGGACTAGCGGGAGCTAACGAGCAGTACTTC
size: NA; J: TRBJ2-1; D: TRBD2; V: TRBV4-1; CDR3: CASSQGSGGHYNEQFF; DNA: TGCGCCAGCAGCCAGGGAAGCGGGGGGCACTACAATGAGCAGTTCTTC
size: NA; J: TRBJ1-4; D: NA; V: TRBV30; CDR3: CAWSGGTRDATNEKLFF; DNA: TGTGCCTGGAGTGGTGGGACAAGAGACGCAACTAATGAAAAACTGTTTTTT
size: NA; J: TRBJ1-1; D: TRBD1; V: TRBV10-3; CDR3: CAIRPGQGATEAFF; DNA: TGTGCCATCAGGCCGGGACAGGGGGCGACTGAAGCTTTCTTT
size: NA; J: TRBJ1-6; D: TRBD1; V: TRBV6-5; CDR3: CASRPGTGSSPLHF; DNA: TGTGCCAGCAGACCCGGGACAGGGAGTTCACCCCTCCACTTT
size: NA; J: TRBJ1-2; D: NA; V: TRBV18; CDR3: CASSPGVGDYGYTF; DNA: TGTGCCAGCTCTCCGGGAGTCGGGGACTATGGCTACACCTTC
size: NA; J: TRBJ1-1; D: NA; V: TRBV11-2; CDR3: CASSLTYVGDTEAFF; DNA: TGTGCCAGCAGCTTAACCTACGTGGGCGACACTGAAGCTTTCTTT
size: NA; J: TRBJ2-5; D: NA; V: TRBV14; CDR3: CASSQRLELGETQYF; DNA: TGTGCCAGCAGCCAACGACTAGAATTAGGAGAGACCCAGTACTTC
size: NA; J: TRBJ2-5; D: TRBD2; V: TRBV15; CDR3: CATSPGGETQYF; DNA: TGTGCCACCAGTCCGGGGGGAGAGACCCAGTACTTC
size: once; J: TRBJ1-2; D: NA; V: TRBV11-2; CDR3: CASSVTGRGGYTF; DNA: TGTGCCAGCAGCGTTACAGGGCGAGGTGGCTACACCTTC
size: once; J: TRBJ2-1; D: TRBD2; V: TRBV6-5; CDR3: CASRRTSGRFFF; DNA: TGTGCCAGCAGGAGGACTAGCGGGAGGTTTTTCTTC
size: NA; J: TRBJ2-7; D: TRBD1; V: TRBV7-3; CDR3: CASSPGTGTYEQYF; DNA: TGTGCCAGCAGCCCCGGGACAGGGACCTACGAGCAGTACTTC
size: few; J: TRBJ1-4; D: NA; V: TRBV18; CDR3: CASSSTDEKLFF; DNA: TGTGCCAGCTCAAGCACCGATGAAAAACTGTTTTTT
size: NA; J: TRBJ1-1; D: TRBD1; V: TRBV19; CDR3: CASSKRTGGNTEAFF; DNA: TGTGCCAGTAGTAAACGGACAGGTGGGAACACTGAAGCTTTCTTT